This T cell receptor (beta chain) was found in a study of T cells in Graves' hyperthyroidism and ophthalmopathy. Study-level findings and limits: Researchers report that a 13 V-J model separated ophthalmopathy from stable hyperthyroidism.

Template material for amplifying TCR beta CDR3 regions consisted of RNA transcripts. The primer set for the first-round RT-PCR of the TCR CDR3 was HTBI. MiXCR, applied by TCRdb to the multiplex PCR reads, yields one record per CDR3 protein. Of a few hundred thousand distinct CDR3 sequences in the sample, roughly 13% are singletons; the top ten hold around 9.2%. Each diagnosis was grounded in clinical symptoms, serum thyroxine and TRAb, thyroid ultrasound, and orbital computed tomography. Fresh 10 ml peripheral blood yielded PBMCs. Remarks on this clonotype: Its antigen remains unidentified.

Trimming removed 7 bases from V and 5 bases from J, with 17 bases in between. The CDR3 is made up of 14 amino acids. The chain joins TRBV12-3 or TRBV12-4 to TRBJ2-5, with D perhaps matching TRBD1 (6 bases). Sequenced input: blood. The source of this sequence is a young woman with Graves' hyperthyroidism. CDR3 sequence: CASKTGTSRETQYF. In DNA form, the CDR3 reads TGTGCCAGCAAAACAGGGACCTCCAGGGAGACCCAGTACTTC.